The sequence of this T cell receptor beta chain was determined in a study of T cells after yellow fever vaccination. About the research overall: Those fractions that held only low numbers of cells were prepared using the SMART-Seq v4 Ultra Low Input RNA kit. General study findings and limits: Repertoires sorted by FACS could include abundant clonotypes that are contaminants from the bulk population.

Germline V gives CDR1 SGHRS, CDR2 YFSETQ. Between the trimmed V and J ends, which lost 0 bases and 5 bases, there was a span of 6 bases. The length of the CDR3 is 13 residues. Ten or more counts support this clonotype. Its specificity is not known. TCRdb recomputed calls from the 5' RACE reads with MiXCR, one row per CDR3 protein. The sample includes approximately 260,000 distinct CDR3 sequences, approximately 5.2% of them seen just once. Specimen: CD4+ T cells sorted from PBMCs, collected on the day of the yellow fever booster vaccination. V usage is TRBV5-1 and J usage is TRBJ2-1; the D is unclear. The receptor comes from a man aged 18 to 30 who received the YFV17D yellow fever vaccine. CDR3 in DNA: TGCGCCAGCAGCTTGGAGCCAAACAATGAGCAGTTCTTC. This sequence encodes CASSLEPNNEQFF.